The entry below gives a single T cell receptor beta chain sequence along with its context. Germline V gives CDR1 MNHEY, CDR2 SMNVEV (reference sequence). Trimming pared 5 bases from V and 8 bases from J, leaving 18 bases between. CDR3 length: 14 residues. Assay: immunoSEQ multiplex PCR; the TCRdb copy retains only in-frame clones and omits some. The sample contains 300,000 to 400,000 clones, around 90% of which appear only once. These data originate in a study of blood T cell repertoires in COVID-19. The specimen sequenced was PBMCs or T cells enriched from blood (not recorded which). The genes are TRBV27 and TRBJ1-2; D is uncertain. The source is a man in his thirties or forties who had recovered from COVID-19. CDR3 nucleotides: TGTGCCAGCAGTCGTAGTGGAGGAGCGCAAGGCTACACCTTC. Encoded protein: CASSRSGGAQGYTF.